One T cell receptor (beta chain) is described in this entry. This record belongs to a study of blood T cell repertoires in COVID-19. The CDR3 runs to 15 residues. CDR1 is GTSNPN, CDR2 SVGIG, per germline (reference sequence). The V gene lost 2 bases and the J gene lost 5 bases, with 16 bases spanning the gap. The protocol was immunoSEQ multiplex PCR, while the TCRdb copy is restricted to in-frame clones and leaves out a portion. This table has nearly 100,000 clones, about 80% appearing once. Sequencing was done on a sample of peripheral blood. This TCR came from a man between 65 and 85 years old with acute or convalescent COVID-19. The V and J genes are TRBV30 and TRBJ1-5; tentative D call: TRBD1 (5 bases). The CDR3 sequence: CAWSNPGGMHQPQHF. The CDR3 DNA reads TGTGCCTGGAGTAACCCGGGGGGGATGCATCAGCCCCAGCATTTT.